This T cell receptor (beta chain) was retrieved from a study of beta chain features in type 1 diabetes (dated by TCRdb to the late 2010s). Describing the broader study: Patients and healthy donors did not differ in mean age, gender distribution, total cell number or subset yield. A total of approximately 100,000,000 sorted cells were examined across all samples, and the number of cells per subset was strongly correlated with RNA yield. In the study, recently diagnosed type 1 diabetes patients and matched healthy donors were compared on the TCRB repertoires of their sorted circulating CD4+ T cell subsets. Naive and central memory subsets were obtained from all 30 or so donors, but regulatory and stem cell-like memory subsets were isolated from only 8 patients and roughly 8 healthy donors. Overall study outcomes, separate from this receptor: Shorter templates might have been favored by PCR, but patient and control samples were amplified and corrected together, so both groups would have been affected equally by any skew. Patients with type 1 diabetes made fewer insertions and deleted more nucleotides at VDJ recombination sites, implying thymic rearrangement abnormalities. Type 1 diabetes patients showed a moderate but significant shortening of TCRB CDR3 length in all four CD4+ subsets. Naive, central memory and regulatory TCRB repertoires appeared more similar among patients than among healthy donors. Because cDNA rather than genomic DNA was sequenced, highly expressing activated cells could have been over-represented, although no difference in activation and CD3 levels was found between groups. HLA sub-analyses involved small numbers of individuals, so any influence of HLA type on TCRB rearrangement remained unresolved.

The entire amount of isolated RNA was reverse transcribed using the High Capacity cDNA Reverse Transcription Kit, so the sequenced TCRB transcripts were expressed ones. Naive, central memory and regulatory T cell samples underwent deep immunoSEQ sequencing, averaging approximately 3.5 million total reads per sample. After sorted cells were lysed in RLT buffer, RNA was extracted with DNase-treated RNeasy Micro or Mini kits, with the choice depending on cell number. Each cell subset was processed on its own to prevent cross-contamination, while patient and healthy donor samples were processed together. Using the immunoSEQ multiplex PCR, TCRB sequences were amplified from cDNA into 87-bp fragments spanning the CDR3 region. Sequencing of the amplicons was done on the Illumina HiSeq platform. The study's own analysis went as follows. Synthetic template baselines were used to correct PCR bias computationally, reads within Hamming distance 2 were collapsed, and singletons that could not be merged were discarded. Reads were aligned to IMGT to assign V, D and J genes, CDR3 length, and insertions or deletions at six rearrangement sites. Clonotype counts were normalized to sorted cell number within each subset before computing true diversity and Gini coefficients with the tcR R package. The overlap coefficient, calculated on TCRB nucleotide sequences, was used to quantify repertoire sharing. Out-of-frame TCRB sequences from naive cells were analyzed to stand in for the pre-selection repertoire. Entries here come from immuneACCESS through TCRdb and include only in-frame sequences with V and J called. Some clones fail to appear in such tables; in the studies checked, an unresolved V gene covers under half of the shortfall, and the cause of the remainder is unknown. Clone size and V and J calls were adopted from that table, with D and trimming inferred from the DNA. Within this sample are 400,000 to 600,000 clones, with approximately 31% of them counted one time only. Jointly, the top ten make up about 0.06% of the sample.

On this clone: There is no known antigen for this receptor. The record has no base qualities; no much larger clone is one base away.

Each donor gave one peripheral blood draw, averaging approximately 110 mL, which was collected into heparinised tubes. Naive, central memory, regulatory and stem cell-like memory CD4+ T cells were sorted on a BD FACSAria II using a panel including CD45RO, CCR7, CD25, CD127, CD95 and CD27. All sorted populations exceeded 95% purity. PBMCs were isolated right away by Lymphoprep density gradient centrifugation and were stained directly, without culture. So that batch effects would be minimized, each experiment stained and sorted samples in pairs, pairing one healthy donor with one patient. Between the V and J ends, shortened by 5 bases and 10 bases respectively, the junction contains 18 bases. The germline V gene gives CDR1 as MGHDK and CDR2 as SYGVNS. The CDR3, cysteine through phenylalanine, is 14 amino acids long. The retained sequence is limited to the CDR3, 42 bases, with the frame set at the first base.

This clonotype was sampled from a man aged 18 to 29 in good health. The chain employs TRBV25-1 and TRBJ2-4; TRBD2 could be the D gene, as 6 bases match. The material sequenced was naive CD4+ T cells from blood. The cell subset or site label here, explained by the study, means: true naive CD4+ T cells. In nucleotides, the sequence is TGTGCCAGCAGTCTCCTAGGGCAGGGAGGAATTCAGTACTTC. Translation gives CASSLLGQGGIQYF.